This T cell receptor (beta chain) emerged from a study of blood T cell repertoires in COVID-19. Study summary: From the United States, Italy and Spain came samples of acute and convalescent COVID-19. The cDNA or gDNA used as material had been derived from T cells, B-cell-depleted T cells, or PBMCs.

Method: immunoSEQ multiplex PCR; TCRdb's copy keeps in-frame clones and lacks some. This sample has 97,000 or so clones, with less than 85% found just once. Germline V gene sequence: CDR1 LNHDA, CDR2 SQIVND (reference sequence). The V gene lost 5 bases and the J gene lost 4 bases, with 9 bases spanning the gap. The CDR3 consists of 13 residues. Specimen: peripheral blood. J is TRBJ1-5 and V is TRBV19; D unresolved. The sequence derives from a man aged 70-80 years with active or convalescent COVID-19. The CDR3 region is CASSRERNQPQHF. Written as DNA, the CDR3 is TGTGCCAGTAGTCGGGAGCGAAATCAGCCCCAGCATTTT.